Only a few counts were recorded for the clone carrying this T cell receptor beta chain. This entry comes from a study of memory CD4+ T cells and cytomegalovirus serostatus. The CDR3 runs to 15 residues. Germline CDR1 MGHDK, CDR2 SYGVNS. Trimming cost V 3 bases and J 5 bases, with 13 bases left between them. Single viable CD3+CD4+CD8-CD45RO+ cells were sorted as the memory CD4+ T cells. Libraries were prepared by immunoSEQ multiplex PCR; TCRdb keeps only in-frame clonotypes and omits some of them. Among 40,000 to 55,000 clones listed, about 80% were seen once. The sample consisted of memory CD4+ T cells from blood. The sequence came from an adult in good health and CMV-seropositive. This rearrangement joins TRBV25-1 to TRBJ1-4, with a tentative D call TRBD1 (5 bases). In DNA, the CDR3 is TGTGCCAGCAGTGAGAAGGGACGCGACAATGAAAAACTGTTTTTT. Amino acids: CASSEKGRDNEKLFF.